The clone carrying this T cell receptor (beta chain) was seen just once. This sample stems from a study of blood T cell repertoires in COVID-19. Study-level background: Some COVID-19 samples were acute and others convalescent; all came from the United States, Italy and Spain.

Trimming cost V 8 bases and J 4 bases, with 11 bases left between them. The CDR3 has 13 residues. The germline V gene encodes CDR1 LNHDA and CDR2 SQIVND (reference sequence). Profiling relied on immunoSEQ multiplex PCR, and the TCRdb table lists in-frame clones only, not all of them. In the table there are 110,000 to 150,000 clones, more than 65% of which are singletons. The chain uses TRBV19 and TRBJ1-4; D is possibly TRBD1 (5 bases). The source is a man aged 55-75 years with active or convalescent COVID-19. The specimen was peripheral blood. In DNA, the CDR3 is TGTGCCAGTGGCGGGACTATTAATGAAAAACTGTTTTTT. Protein: CASGGTINEKLFF.